This entry lists 14 T cell receptor beta chains sequenced from one sample in a study of OX40 agonist ivuxolimab in advanced cancers. Clones were read by immunoSEQ multiplex PCR, and TCRdb kept only the in-frame ones, dropping some. The sample has tens of thousands of clones, roughly four fifths seen once; the top ten hold 0.69%. Sequenced here: CD4+ or CD8+ T cells sorted from blood, sampled in a trial of the OX40 agonist ivuxolimab. Receptors were obtained from an adult with an advanced solid tumor such as melanoma, head and neck, liver or kidney cancer.

The chain joins TRBV15 to TRBJ2-1; 9 bases fit TRBD1. The V gene's germline CDR1 is LNHNV and CDR2 YYDKDF (reference sequence). This CDR3 spans 16 amino acids. Germline trimming cut 1 base from V and 10 bases from J; bases unmatched to any gene: 11. This CDR3 reads CATSRGTPGQGGEQFF. The CDR3 nucleotides are TGTGCCACCAGCAGAGGCACTCCGGGACAGGGCGGGGAGCAGTTCTTC.

This clone came up once. The chain joins TRBV5-1 to TRBJ1-3; D remains unclear. Germline V gene sequence: CDR1 SGHRS, CDR2 YFSETQ. The CDR3 extends over 15 amino acids. V was trimmed by 0 bases and J by 1 base, leaving 8 bases between them. The CDR3 spells CASSLAARSGNTIYF. CDR3 nucleotides: TGCGCCAGCAGCTTGGCGGCGCGTTCTGGAAACACCATATATTTT.

V usage is TRBV5-5 and J usage is TRBJ1-3, with 7 bases aligning to TRBD1. The CDR3 length is 16 residues. The J segment lost 0 bases and the V segment lost 5 bases, leaving 8 bases of the junction unmatched. Germline V gives CDR1 SGHKS, CDR2 YYEKEE (reference sequence). The CDR3 here is CASSDDRARSGNTIYF. The CDR3 DNA reads TGTGCCAGCAGTGATGACAGGGCCCGCTCTGGAAACACCATATATTTT.

The chain is built from TRBV5-1 and TRBJ2-2; tentative D call: TRBD2 (7 bases). Germline V lookup: CDR1 SGHRS, CDR2 YFSETQ. V dropped 0 bases and J dropped 0 bases, with 9 bases sitting between them. This CDR3 region has 16 residues. The CDR3 DNA reads TGCGCCAGCAGCTTGGGGCGGGGGCCGAACACCGGGGAGCTGTTTTTT. It codes for CASSLGRGPNTGELFF.

This clone has more than one count but fewer than ten. Relative to the germline gene, one junction end is altered; a read error may explain this. The chain carries TRBV5-6 and TRBJ1-3; 12 nucleotides line up with TRBD1. CDR1 is SGHDT and CDR2 is YYEEEE in the germline V gene. The length of the CDR3 is 13 residues. Here the CDR3 reads CASSLEGTGGRDF. Here the CDR3 DNA reads TGTGCCAGCAGCTTGGAAGGGACAGGGGGCCGGGATTTT.

This clone was picked up one time. The V and J genes are TRBV28 and TRBJ1-5; D remains unclear. Germline V CDR1 and CDR2: MDHEN, SYDVKM. The CDR3 length is 13 residues. Trimming cost V 6 bases and J 4 bases, with 10 bases left between them. For the CDR3, the DNA is TGTGCCAGCAGACCTCGTTTAAATCAGCCCCAGCATTTT. It is translated as CASRPRLNQPQHF.

In regard to this clone: One junction end does not reproduce the germline sequence, and a read error may be involved. The CDR3 spells CASSTTQGSTIYF. In nucleotides, the CDR3 is TGTGCCAGCAGTACAACACAGGGAAGCACCATATATTTT. This sequence joins TRBV6-1 and TRBJ1-3; D is perhaps TRBD1 (6 bases). The germline V gene encodes CDR1 MNHNS and CDR2 SASEGT. This CDR3 comprises 13 residues.

J is TRBJ1-6 and V is TRBV5-8, with TRBD1 identical over 9 bases. Looked up from germline, CDR1 is SGHTS and CDR2 is YDEGEE. V gave up 0 bases and J gave up 6 bases; unmatched junction bases: 4. The CDR3 is 16 amino acids. CDR3 coding DNA: TGTGCCAGCAGCTTGGCCGGGACAGGGCCTAATTCACCCCTCCACTTT. Protein sequence: CASSLAGTGPNSPLHF.

This chain connects TRBV5-1 to TRBJ1-1; 7 bases map to TRBD1. The CDR3 totals 15 residues. J was trimmed by 4 bases and V by 4 bases; bases with no gene match: 10. Per germline, CDR1 SGHRS and CDR2 YFSETQ. The CDR3 DNA reads as TGCGCCAGCAGCCTTCGAACAGGGGATGGCACTGAAGCTTTCTTT. This sequence encodes CASSLRTGDGTEAFF.

To note about this clone: The CDR3 end shows no conserved phenylalanine or tryptophan, and so a read error is likely. The chain carries TRBV4-1 and TRBJ1-2; unclear D gene. V lost 3 bases and J lost 2, with 4 bases in between. CDR1 and CDR2 from the germline V gene are MGHRA and YSYEKL. The CDR3 spans 12 residues. The CDR3 is CASSHANYGYTL. In DNA, the CDR3 is TGCGCCAGCAGCCATGCAAACTATGGCTACACCCTC.

The V gene is TRBV7-2, the J gene TRBJ1-5; 9 bases map to TRBD1. The CDR3 contains 18 residues. Germline V gene data show CDR1 as SGHTA and CDR2 as FQGNSA. V lost 2 bases, J lost 7 bases, and 15 bases stayed unmatched. CDR3 in amino acids: CASSLRGEGTGSLQPQHF. The CDR3, as DNA: TGTGCCAGCAGCTTACGAGGTGAAGGGACAGGGTCACTCCAGCCCCAGCATTTT.

Only a few counts were recorded for this clone. The gene calls are TRBV7-8 and TRBJ2-7, with TRBD1 identical over 9 bases. The germline V gene has CDR1 SGHVS and CDR2 FQNEAQ. This CDR3 contains 16 residues. Unmatched junction bases numbered 14, after V lost 5 bases and J lost 6 bases. Here the CDR3 reads CASSPVPHRGLAEQYF. CDR3 DNA sequence: TGTGCCAGCAGCCCAGTCCCGCACAGGGGGCTGGCCGAGCAGTACTTC. The whole variable domain, remainder taken from reference TRBV7-8 and TRBJ2-7, is GAGVSQSPRYKVAKRGQDVALRCDPISGHVSLFWYQQALGQGPEFLTYFQNEAQLDKSGLPSDRFFAERPEGSVSTLKIQRTQQEDSAVYLCASSPVPHRGLAEQYFGPGTRLTVT.

The J gene is TRBJ2-6, the V gene TRBV19; tentative D call: TRBD1 (5 bases). The CDR3 runs to 15 residues. Trimming removed 7 bases from V and 2 bases from J, with 12 bases in between. CDR1 and CDR2 (germline): LNHDA, SQIVND (reference sequence). DNA for the CDR3: TGTGCCAGTAACCCTCAGGGCGCTGGGGCCAACGTCCTGACTTTC. It encodes CASNPQGAGANVLTF.

The V call is TRBV27, the J call TRBJ1-2; D is unclear. This CDR3 comprises 13 residues. V was trimmed by 6 bases and J by 5 bases, leaving 13 bases between them. CDR1 and CDR2 (germline): MNHEY, SMNVEV (reference sequence). The CDR3 nucleotides read TGTGCCAGCAGCTTCCATCAGTTGTATGGCTACACCTTC. Protein sequence: CASSFHQLYGYTF.